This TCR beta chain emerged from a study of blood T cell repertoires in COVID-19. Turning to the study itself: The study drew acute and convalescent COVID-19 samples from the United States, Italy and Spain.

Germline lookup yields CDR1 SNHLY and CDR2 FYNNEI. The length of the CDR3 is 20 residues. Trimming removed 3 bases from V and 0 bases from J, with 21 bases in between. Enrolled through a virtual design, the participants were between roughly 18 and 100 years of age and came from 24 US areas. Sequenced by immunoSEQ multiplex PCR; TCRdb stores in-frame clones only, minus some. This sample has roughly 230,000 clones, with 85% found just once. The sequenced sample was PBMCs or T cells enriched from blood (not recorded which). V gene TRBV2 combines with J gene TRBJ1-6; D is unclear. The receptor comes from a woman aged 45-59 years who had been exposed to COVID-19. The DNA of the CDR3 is TGTGCCAGCAGTGATACCCGGTCGGGGTTCTCCAGCTCCTATAATTCACCCCTCCACTTT. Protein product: CASSDTRSGFSSSYNSPLHF. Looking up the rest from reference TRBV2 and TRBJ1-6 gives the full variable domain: EPEVTQTPSHQVTQMGQEVILRCVPISNHLYFYWYRQILGQKVEFLVSFYNNEISEKSEIFDDQFSVERPDGSNFTLKIRSTKLEDSAMYFCASSDTRSGFSSSYNSPLHFGNGTRLTVT.